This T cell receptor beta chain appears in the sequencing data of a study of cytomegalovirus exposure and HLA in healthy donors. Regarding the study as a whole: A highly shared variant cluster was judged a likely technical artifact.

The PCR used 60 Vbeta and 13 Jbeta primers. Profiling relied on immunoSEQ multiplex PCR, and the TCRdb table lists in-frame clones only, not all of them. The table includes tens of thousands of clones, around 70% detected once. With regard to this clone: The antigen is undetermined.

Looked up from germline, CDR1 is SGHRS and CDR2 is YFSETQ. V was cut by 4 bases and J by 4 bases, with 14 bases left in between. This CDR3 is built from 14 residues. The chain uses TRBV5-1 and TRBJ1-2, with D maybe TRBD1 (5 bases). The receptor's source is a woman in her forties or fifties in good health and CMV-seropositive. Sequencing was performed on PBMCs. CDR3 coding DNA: TGCGCCAGCAGCGACGGACAAGGCCCCTATGGCTACACCTTC. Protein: CASSDGQGPYGYTF.